These 14 T cell receptor beta chains were sequenced from one sample in a study of OX40 agonist ivuxolimab in advanced cancers. Libraries were prepared by immunoSEQ multiplex PCR; TCRdb keeps only in-frame clonotypes and omits some of them. Of 35,000 to 55,000 clones in the sample, 90% to 95% were seen once. Sequencing used CD4+ or CD8+ T cells sorted from blood, obtained in a trial of the OX40 agonist ivuxolimab. The source of these receptors is an adult with an advanced solid tumor such as melanoma, head and neck, liver or kidney cancer.

The V and J genes are TRBV11-2 and TRBJ1-2; no firm D call. From germline, CDR1 is SGHAT and CDR2 FQNNGV. The CDR3 extends over 14 amino acids. V was cut by 5 bases and J by 0 bases, with 10 bases left in between. The CDR3 sequence: CASSLYSANYGYTF. The CDR3 DNA reads as TGTGCCAGCAGCCTTTATAGTGCTAACTATGGCTACACCTTC.

V is TRBV7-9 and J is TRBJ2-7, with no clear D. Per germline, CDR1 SEHNR and CDR2 FQNEAQ (reference sequence). Trimming took 5 bases from V and 7 from J, leaving 15 bases between them. The CDR3 extends over 13 amino acids. In DNA, the CDR3 is TGTGCCAGCAGCCCCGGGCTGGGTTGGGAGCAGTACTTC. Its translation is CASSPGLGWEQYF.

V and J are TRBV11-2 and TRBJ1-2; TRBD1 is a possible D gene (6 bases). The CDR3 consists of 16 residues. The germline gives CDR1 SGHAT, CDR2 FQNNGV. V lost 0 bases, J lost 2 bases, and 13 bases lay in between. This CDR3 reads CASSLDFGQTNYGYTF. CDR3 sequence (DNA): TGTGCCAGCAGCTTAGATTTCGGACAGACCAACTATGGCTACACCTTC.

The rearrangement joins TRBV6-5 to TRBJ2-7; tentatively, D is TRBD2 (5 bases). The ends were cut back, 2 bases at V and 1 base at J, with 12 bases in the middle. The germline gives CDR1 MNHEY, CDR2 SVGAGI. The CDR3 consists of 15 residues. The CDR3 nucleotides are TGTGCCAGCAGTTACCAGGCGGGCTCTTCCTACGAGCAGTACTTC. It codes for CASSYQAGSSYEQYF.

V usage is TRBV9 and J usage is TRBJ2-4; the match to TRBD1 covers 11 bases. There are 15 residues in the CDR3. The germline V gene encodes CDR1 SGDLS and CDR2 YYNGEE. V lost 3 bases to trimming and J lost 7 bases; unmatched junction nucleotides: 6. CDR3 coding DNA: TGTGCCAGCAGCGGCGGGACAGGGGGTATGAACATTCAGTACTTC. This encodes CASSGGTGGMNIQYF.

V usage is TRBV4-1 and J usage is TRBJ1-2; 11 bases match TRBD1. There are 16 residues in the CDR3. CDR1 is MGHRA, CDR2 YSYEKL, per germline. The junction had 7 bases not matched to a gene; V was cut back by 3 bases and J by 4 bases. The CDR3, as DNA: TGCGCCAGCAGCCACGGGGGGGACAGGGGGACCTATGGCTACACCTTC. Translated: CASSHGGDRGTYGYTF.

In the case of this clone: One end of the junction is discordant with germline, which a read error may explain. V is TRBV5-6 and J is TRBJ2-2, with TRBD1 matching 9 bases. The germline CDR1 and CDR2 sequences are SGHDT and YYEEEE. The CDR3 spans 16 residues. This CDR3 reads CASRLGQGINTGELFF. In DNA, the CDR3 is TGTGCCAGCAGGTTGGGACAGGGAATAAACACCGGGGAGCTGTTTTTT.

This chain uses TRBV28 with TRBJ2-1; possibly TRBD1 for D (6 bases). The CDR3 contains 15 residues. Germline lookup yields CDR1 MDHEN and CDR2 SYDVKM. Trimming took off 6 bases at V and 7 bases at J, with 19 bases between the two ends. The CDR3 region is CASRVTGLDGNEQFF. CDR3 in DNA: TGTGCCAGCAGAGTAACAGGGCTTGATGGGAATGAGCAGTTCTTC.

The rearrangement joins TRBV7-6 to TRBJ1-2, with D possibly matching TRBD1 (5 bases). V lost 1 base, J lost 6 bases, and 15 bases lay in between. CDR1 SGHVS and CDR2 FNYEAQ come from the germline V gene. This CDR3 contains 15 residues. The CDR3 reads CASSLEIQGGDGYTF. CDR3 coding DNA: TGTGCCAGCAGCTTAGAGATCCAGGGAGGGGATGGCTACACCTTC.

The rearrangement links TRBV5-6 to TRBJ1-2, with D possibly TRBD1 on 5 matching bases. The CDR3 length is 15 residues. CDR1 and CDR2 (germline): SGHDT, YYEEEE. V shed 0 bases and J shed 3 bases, with 12 bases lying between them. The CDR3 DNA reads TGTGCCAGCAGCTTGGCCAGGGCAGATTACTATGGCTACACCTTC. Translating it yields CASSLARADYYGYTF.

The V and J genes are TRBV6-5 and TRBJ2-1; 8 bases match TRBD2. Trimming cost V 2 bases and J 5 bases; bases outside gene matches: 5. Germline V lookup: CDR1 MNHEY, CDR2 SVGAGI. The CDR3 totals 15 residues. This CDR3 is CASSYVAGRDNEQFF. The CDR3 DNA follows: TGTGCCAGCAGTTACGTAGCGGGAAGGGACAATGAGCAGTTCTTC.

CDR3 loop: CASSPPGTGPGELFF. The CDR3 DNA sequence: TGTGCCAGCAGCCCACCCGGGACAGGGCCCGGGGAGCTGTTTTTT. The chain recombines TRBV9 with TRBJ2-2; 9 nucleotides align to TRBD1. This CDR3 spans 15 amino acids. The germline gives CDR1 SGDLS, CDR2 YYNGEE. V lost 4 bases and J lost 6; bases outside the gene matches: 7.

The genes are TRBV19 and TRBJ1-5, with D perhaps matching TRBD1 (5 bases). Per germline, CDR1 LNHDA and CDR2 SQIVND (reference sequence). CDR3 length equals 17 residues. Trimming took off 7 bases at V and 3 bases at J, with 22 bases between the two ends. In nucleotides, the CDR3 is TGTGCCAGTAACTCGGGGGAATACCTGGCCCACAATCAGCCCCAGCATTTT. Translated, it gives CASNSGEYLAHNQPQHF.

This clone was counted a single time. The V gene is TRBV6-4, the J gene TRBJ2-2; D is uncertain. V was pared by 3 bases and J by 5 bases, with 4 bases between. The germline gives CDR1 MRHNA, CDR2 SNTAGT. This CDR3 has 12 residues. The CDR3 reads CASSEGTGELFF. The CDR3 nucleotides read TGTGCCAGCAGTGAAGGTACCGGGGAGCTGTTTTTT.